This TCR beta chain comes out of a study of cytomegalovirus exposure and HLA in healthy donors. The PCR made use of 60 Vbeta and 13 Jbeta primers. The protocol was immunoSEQ multiplex PCR, while the TCRdb copy is restricted to in-frame clones and leaves out a portion. This table holds about 120,000 clones, over 55% found once. The CDR3 has 14 residues. V was pared by 4 bases and J by 3 bases, with 15 bases between. Germline V gene data show CDR1 as SQVTM and CDR2 as ANQGSEA. This sequence was found in a young man in good health and CMV-seropositive. The rearrangement joins TRBV29-1 to TRBJ1-2; no definite D call. Sequences were obtained from PBMCs. CDR3 region: CSVVFSGRDYGYTF. In DNA form, the CDR3 reads TGCAGCGTTGTATTCTCGGGGAGGGACTATGGCTACACCTTC.